This is a list of T cell receptor beta chains from one sample in a study of prognosis after radiotherapy for stage I lung cancer. In TCRdb, the multiplex PCR reads were re-called with MiXCR into one record per CDR3 protein. The sample contains fewer than 40,000 distinct CDR3 sequences, 30% to 35% of which appear only once. The sequences come from PBMCs, collected before or after stereotactic body radiation therapy (not recorded which). These receptors came from a donor over 45 with non-small cell lung cancer. The CDR3 runs from the conserved cysteine through the conserved F or W. Fields, in order: D gene, V gene, clone size, J gene, CDR3 DNA, CDR3 protein. The D gene is left open where the match is weak. Clone size, where shown, is once, few, many, or a class for clones that have expanded.

NA	TRBV6-2/TRBV6-3	NA	TRBJ1-2	TGTGCCAGCAGAGAACATCTTTCTAACTATGGCTACACCTTC	CASREHLSNYGYTF
NA	TRBV11-1	many	TRBJ2-7	TGTGCCAGCAGCCCTGGGACCACATACGAGCAGTACTTC	CASSPGTTYEQYF
NA	TRBV5-1	many	TRBJ1-6	TGCGCCAGCAGCTTGGGAGGGAATTCACCCCTCCACTTT	CASSLGGNSPLHF
TRBD2	TRBV6-2/TRBV6-3	many	TRBJ2-1	TGTGCCAGCAGTTCTAGCGGGGGGACCAATGAGCAGTTCTTC	CASSSSGGTNEQFF
NA	TRBV7-2	many	TRBJ2-1	TGTGCCAGCAGCATATCCCGGGGATTTGAGCAGTTCTTC	CASSISRGFEQFF
TRBD2	TRBV24-1	NA	TRBJ2-3	TGTGCCACCAGTGACGCGGGAGAGATTAGCACAGATACGCAGTATTTT	CATSDAGEISTDTQYF
NA	TRBV9	many	TRBJ2-5	TGTGCCAGCAGCGTAGGACACAAGGAGACCCAGTACTTC	CASSVGHKETQYF
NA	TRBV20-1	NA	TRBJ1-2	TGCAGTGCCGGGGGGACATCCAACTATGGCTACACCTTC	CSAGGTSNYGYTF
NA	TRBV11-1	many	TRBJ2-5	TGTGCCAGCAGCTTAGTCGGCGGGGGCCCCCAAGAGACCCAGTACTTC	CASSLVGGGPQETQYF
NA	TRBV5-1	many	TRBJ2-3	TGCGCCAGCAGCGTGGGGGGCAGGTATGAAGATACGCAGTATTTT	CASSVGGRYEDTQYF
NA	TRBV3-2	many	TRBJ1-4	TGTGCCAGCAGCCAAGAAGACAGGGAAGGAACTAATGAAAAACTGTTTTTT	CASSQEDREGTNEKLFF
TRBD2	TRBV7-3	many	TRBJ2-5	TGTGCCAGCAGCTTATTCGCGGGGGGCCAAGAGACCCAGTACTTC	CASSLFAGGQETQYF
NA	TRBV7-9	many	TRBJ2-6	TGTGCCAGCAGCTCGAACAGGGTCGGGGCCAACGTCCTGACTTTC	CASSSNRVGANVLTF
NA	TRBV5-6	many	TRBJ1-3	TGTGCCAGCAGCTGGACATCTGGAAACACCATATATTTT	CASSWTSGNTIYF
TRBD2	TRBV6-1	once	TRBJ2-2	TGTGCCAGCATGCAAAATAGCGGGGCGAACACCGGGGAGCTGTTTTTT	CASMQNSGANTGELFF
NA	TRBV20-1	NA	TRBJ1-2	TGCAGCGCCAGAGCCCCTTCGGGAAGCGGGGGGTACTATGTCTACACCTTC	CSARAPSGSGGYYVYTF
NA	TRBV20-1	many	TRBJ1-1	TGCAGCGGGGGGGTGAACACTGAAGCTTTCTTT	CSGGVNTEAFF
NA	TRBV3-1	many	TRBJ1-1	TGTGCCAGCAGCCCCACAGACCGTAACACTGAAGCTTTCTTT	CASSPTDRNTEAFF
TRBD1	TRBV11-2	many	TRBJ2-1	TGTGCCAGCAGCCTATCGGCCCGGGACAGGGTCGATGAGCAGTTCTTC	CASSLSARDRVDEQFF
TRBD2	TRBV5-1	many	TRBJ2-1	TGCGCCAGCAGCTGGGCGGGGGGGGCTAACAATGAGCAGTTCTTC	CASSWAGGANNEQFF
TRBD2	TRBV19	many	TRBJ2-2	TGTGCCAGTAGTATCCTAGCGGGGAATACCGGGGAGCTGTTTTTT	CASSILAGNTGELFF
NA	TRBV6-1	many	TRBJ1-1	TGTGCCAGCAGTGTTGACGGCTATGAAGCTTTCTTT	CASSVDGYEAFF
NA	TRBV19	NA	TRBJ1-6	TGTGCCAGTAGCGGAACAGGGTGCAATTCACCCCTCCACTTT	CASSGTGCNSPLHF
NA	TRBV27	NA	TRBJ1-2	TGTGCCAGCAGTTTATCACCAGGGGACGGCTACACCTTC	CASSLSPGDGYTF
NA	TRBV9	many	TRBJ2-2	TGTGCCAGCAGCGTAGGTTACAGGGCTAACACCGGGGAGCTGTTTTTT	CASSVGYRANTGELFF
NA	TRBV6-1	many	TRBJ1-2	TGTGCCAGCAGTACAAACAGGGACCTTAACTATGGCTACACCTTC	CASSTNRDLNYGYTF
NA	TRBV2	many	TRBJ2-4	TGTGCCAGCAGTGATTTTGGGGCCAAAAACATTCAGTACTTC	CASSDFGAKNIQYF
TRBD1	TRBV7-7	NA	TRBJ2-3	TGTGCTAGCAGCCCCACAGGGGGCTCAGATACTCAGTATTTT	CASSPTGGSDTQYF
TRBD1	TRBV12-3/TRBV12-4	many	TRBJ2-1	TGTGCCAGCAGCCTGACAGGGGTGCGGGACAATGAGCAGTTCTTC	CASSLTGVRDNEQFF
NA	TRBV19	many	TRBJ2-3	TGTGCCAGTAGTATCCGGACGGCAGATACGCAGTATTTT	CASSIRTADTQYF
TRBD1	TRBV18	many	TRBJ2-3	TGTGCCAGCTCACCGGGACAGGGGAGCACAGATACGCAGTATTTT	CASSPGQGSTDTQYF
NA	TRBV2	NA	TRBJ1-2	TGTGCCAGCAGTGAAGAAGGGGCCAGGGTTGGGTATGGCTACACCTTC	CASSEEGARVGYGYTF
NA	TRBV20-1	many	TRBJ1-1	TGCAGTGCTAGTCGTGGCAGTTCGAACACTGAAGCTTTCTTT	CSASRGSSNTEAFF
NA	TRBV18	many	TRBJ1-1	TGTGCCAGCTCATCACAGGAGAACACTGAAGCTTTCTTT	CASSSQENTEAFF
TRBD1	TRBV5-1	many	TRBJ1-4	TGCGCCAGCAGCTTCGGGACAGGGAGTGAAAAACTGTTTTTT	CASSFGTGSEKLFF
NA	TRBV4-2	NA	TRBJ1-1	TGTGCCAGCAGCCAAGATCCGGGTCGCGCTGAAGCTTTCTTT	CASSQDPGRAEAFF
NA	TRBV6-1	NA	TRBJ1-6	TGTGCCAGCAGCTTTGGCCAATCCTTTTCTCCCCTCCACTTT	CASSFGQSFSPLHF
NA	TRBV11-3	NA	TRBJ2-2	TGTGCCAGCAGCTGGGGGGCCAGCATCACCGGGGAGCTGTTTTTT	CASSWGASITGELFF
NA	TRBV5-5	many	TRBJ1-1	TGTGCCAGCAGGCTTGACTTGAACACTGAAGCTTTCTTT	CASRLDLNTEAFF
TRBD1	TRBV16	many	TRBJ1-5	TGTGCCAGCAGCCAAGTGGGACAGGGAAATCAGCCCCAGCATTTT	CASSQVGQGNQPQHF
NA	TRBV9	many	TRBJ1-1	TGTGCCAGCAGCGTAGCTACGAACACTGAAGCTTTCTTT	CASSVATNTEAFF
TRBD1	TRBV6-1	many	TRBJ2-1	TGTGCCAGCAGTGCAAGACAGGGGAGGCACAATGAGCAGTTCTTC	CASSARQGRHNEQFF